This paragraph reports one T cell receptor beta chain. Its target is unknown. The data stem from a study of shared clonotypes between healthy human individuals. Terminally differentiated effector memory CD45RA+ cells were excluded from the naive CD8 cells, which were CD45RO-negative and positively selected for CCR7. Broader study findings: Investigators expected sequencing depth to affect clonotype sharing among donors. Clonotype sharing across a few donors was observed for roughly 5% of naive CD4 clonotypes. Non-shared clonotypes had lower generation probabilities than clonotypes shared by all four sorted-subset donors.

Sequencing used immunoSEQ multiplex PCR; TCRdb keeps in-frame clones, though not all of them. The sample holds roughly 570,000 clones, 98% seen once. The CDR3 runs 11 residues. Germline V gene data show CDR1 as SNHLY and CDR2 as FYNNEI. J gave up 15 bases and V 8 bases, and 8 bases lay outside the gene matches. The clonotype originates from a man younger than 45 in good health. The V and J genes are TRBV2 and TRBJ2-4; the match to TRBD2 covers 9 bases. Sample: naive CD8+ T cells sorted from blood. The CDR3 DNA reads as TGTGCCAGCGGCCTGGGTAGCGGGGGGTACTTC. Its protein is CASGLGSGGYF.